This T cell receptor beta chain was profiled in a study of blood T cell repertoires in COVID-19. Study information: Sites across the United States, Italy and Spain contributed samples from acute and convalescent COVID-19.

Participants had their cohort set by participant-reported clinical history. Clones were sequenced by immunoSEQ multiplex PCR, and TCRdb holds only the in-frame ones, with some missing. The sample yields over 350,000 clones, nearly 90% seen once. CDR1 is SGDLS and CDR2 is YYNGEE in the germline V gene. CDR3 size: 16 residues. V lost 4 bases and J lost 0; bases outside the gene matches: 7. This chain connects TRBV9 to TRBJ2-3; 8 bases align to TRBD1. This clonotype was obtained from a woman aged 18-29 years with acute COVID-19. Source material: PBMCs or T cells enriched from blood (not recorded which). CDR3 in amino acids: CASSTTDRGSTDTQYF. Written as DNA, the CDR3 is TGTGCCAGCAGCACCACAGACAGGGGAAGCACAGATACGCAGTATTTT.